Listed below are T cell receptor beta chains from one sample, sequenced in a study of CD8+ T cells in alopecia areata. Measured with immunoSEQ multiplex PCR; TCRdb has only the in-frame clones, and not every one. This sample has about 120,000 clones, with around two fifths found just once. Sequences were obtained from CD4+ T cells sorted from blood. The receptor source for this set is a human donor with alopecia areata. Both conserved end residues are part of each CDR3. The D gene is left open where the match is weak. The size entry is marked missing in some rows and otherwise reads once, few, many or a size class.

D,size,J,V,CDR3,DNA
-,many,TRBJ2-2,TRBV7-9,CASSFEGELFF,TGTGCCAGCAGCTTCGAAGGGGAGCTGTTTTTT
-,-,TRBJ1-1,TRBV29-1,CSVEGQATEAFF,TGCAGCGTTGAAGGGCAGGCCACTGAAGCTTTCTTT
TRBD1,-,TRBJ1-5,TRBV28,CASNSGTGGEQPQHF,TGTGCCAGCAACTCCGGGACAGGGGGCGAGCAGCCCCAGCATTTT
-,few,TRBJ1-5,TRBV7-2,CASSQGAGMGNQPQHF,TGTGCCAGCAGCCAAGGGGCAGGGATGGGCAATCAGCCCCAGCATTTT
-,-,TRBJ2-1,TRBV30,CAWSRTPQNNEQFF,TGTGCCTGGTCGAGGACCCCCCAGAACAATGAGCAGTTCTTC
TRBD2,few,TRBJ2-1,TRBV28,CASSRATSGRANEQFF,TGTGCCAGCAGTCGTGCGACTAGCGGGAGAGCCAATGAGCAGTTCTTC
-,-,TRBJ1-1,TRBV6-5,CASSSPTVTEAFF,TGTGCCAGCAGTTCCCCGACAGTCACTGAAGCTTTCTTT
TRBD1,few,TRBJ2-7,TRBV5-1,CASSPGTGGISYEQYF,TGCGCCAGCAGCCCAGGGACAGGGGGCATCTCCTACGAGCAGTACTTC
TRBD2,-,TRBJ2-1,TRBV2,CASSRGLAGNYNEQFF,TGTGCCAGCAGTCGAGGACTAGCGGGGAACTACAATGAGCAGTTCTTC
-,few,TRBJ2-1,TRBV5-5,CASSLAWGEGHNEQFF,TGTGCCAGCAGCTTGGCATGGGGCGAGGGCCACAATGAGCAGTTCTTC
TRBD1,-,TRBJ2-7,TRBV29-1,CSVAQDRGSYEQYF,TGCAGCGTAGCACAGGACAGGGGAAGCTACGAGCAGTACTTC
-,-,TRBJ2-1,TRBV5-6,CASSSNNEQFF,TGTGCCAGCAGCTCCAACAATGAGCAGTTCTTC
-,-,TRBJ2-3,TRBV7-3,CASRGRRGWTDTQYF,TGTGCCAGCAGGGGACGACGGGGGTGGACAGATACGCAGTATTTT
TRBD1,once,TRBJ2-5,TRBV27,CASSLTGTGSKEQYF,TGTGCCAGCAGTTTAACGGGGACAGGGTCTAAAGAGCAGTACTTC
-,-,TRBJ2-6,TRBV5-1,CASTLSSGANVLTF,TGCGCCAGCACTCTCTCTTCTGGGGCCAACGTCCTGACTTTC
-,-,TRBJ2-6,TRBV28,CASTRGTVRRSGANVLTF,TGTGCCAGCACCAGGGGCACCGTTAGACGCTCTGGGGCCAACGTCCTGACTTTC
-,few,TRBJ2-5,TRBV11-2,CASSSHLGRKEETQYF,TGTGCCAGCAGCTCTCACTTGGGACGGAAAGAAGAGACCCAGTACTTC
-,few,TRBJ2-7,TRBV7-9,CASSSAGAISYEQYF,TGTGCCAGCAGTTCTGCCGGGGCCATCTCCTACGAGCAGTACTTC
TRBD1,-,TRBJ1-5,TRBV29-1,CSVTGTGASLGNQPQHF,TGCAGCGTCACCGGGACAGGTGCATCGCTGGGCAATCAGCCCCAGCATTTT
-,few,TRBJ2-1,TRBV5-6,CASSFTPIAEQFF,TGTGCCAGCAGCTTCACGCCGATCGCCGAGCAGTTCTTC